This TCR beta chain was sequenced for a study of T-cell memory formation after mild COVID-19. With constant-segment primers, 5'RACE yielded cDNA libraries of TCR alpha and TCR beta that carried sample barcodes and UMIs. TCRdb independently ran MiXCR on the 5' RACE reads; one entry per CDR3 protein. Here the sample spans around 390,000 distinct CDR3 sequences, 15% to 20% being singletons. Of note for this clonotype: Its antigen is as yet unknown.

Trimming removed 5 bases at V and 5 bases at J, with 13 bases between. This CDR3 has 14 amino acids. The V gene's germline CDR1 is SEHNR and CDR2 FQNEAQ (reference sequence). Findings and caveats of the study: For contracting clones, CD4+ ones sat mainly in CM and EM, CD8+ in EMRA. Second-wave clones reaching peak frequency on day 37 lacked confirmed SARS-CoV-2 specificity. There was a balanced CD4/CD8 profile in clones contracting day 15 to 85, and later expanders leaned CD4+.

Sequencing was carried out using PBMCs or a T cell subset sorted from them (not recorded which). The rearrangement links TRBV7-9 to TRBJ2-1; possible D gene TRBD1, 6 bases. The receptor comes from a man aged 18 to 30 who had mild COVID-19 (a few samples of this study predate the infection). Cell type and time point are not known. The chain's CDR3 is CASSPTGFDNEQFF. The DNA for the CDR3 is TGTGCCAGCAGCCCTACAGGGTTCGACAATGAGCAGTTCTTC.